This T cell receptor (beta chain) was found in a study of blood T cell repertoires in COVID-19. As for the study in general: Sites across the United States, Italy and Spain contributed samples from acute and convalescent COVID-19.

V gave up 4 bases and J gave up 9 bases; unmatched junction bases: 10. CDR1 is MNHEY and CDR2 is SMNVEV in the germline V gene (reference sequence). The CDR3 runs to 16 residues. The method was immunoSEQ multiplex PCR; TCRdb's version includes in-frame clones alone and lacks a portion of them. The sample yields more than 150,000 clones, under 85% seen once. The receptor was derived from a man in his sixties with active or convalescent COVID-19. V usage is TRBV27 and J usage is TRBJ1-6; 9 bases line up with TRBD1. The specimen was peripheral blood. The CDR3 spells CASSSTVGQGSSPLHF. CDR3 sequence (DNA): TGTGCCAGCAGTTCAACGGTGGGACAGGGTAGTTCACCCCTCCACTTT.